Presented here are 19 T cell receptor beta chains from one specimen sequenced in a study of early T cells in non-severe SARS-CoV-2 infection. TCRdb reprocessed the 5' RACE reads with MiXCR, giving one entry per CDR3 protein. The sample consists of some 64,000 distinct CDR3 sequences, under 14% of them appearing once. Input material: whole blood. These TCRs come from an adult who was a healthcare worker with PCR-confirmed SARS-CoV-2 infection or an uninfected control (not recorded which).

This sequence joins TRBV20-1 and TRBJ2-3; no definite D call. CDR1 and CDR2 (germline): DFQATT, SNEGSKA (reference sequence). V lost 5 bases to trimming and J lost 0 bases, with 9 bases between them. The CDR3 consists of 13 residues. In DNA, the CDR3 is TGCAGTGCTTTATCACCTAGCACAGATACGCAGTATTTT. Its translation: CSALSPSTDTQYF.

About this clonotype: A much larger clone lies a single base off, so this may be a read error. The genes are TRBV9 and TRBJ2-7; TRBD2 is a possible D gene (6 bases). The CDR3 spans 13 residues. Germline CDR1 and CDR2: SGDLS and YYNGEE. CDR3 sequence reads: CASGGRSSYERYF. The CDR3 DNA sequence: TGTGCCTCCGGGGGACGCAGCTCCTACGAGCGGTACTTC.

There are many counts of this clonotype. The CDR3: CASSWDGNQPQHF. CDR3 nucleotides: TGCGCCAGCAGTTGGGACGGTAATCAGCCCCAGCATTTT. The chain recombines TRBV10-2 with TRBJ1-5, with D tentatively TRBD1 (5 bases). This CDR3 spans 13 amino acids. V lost 5 bases to trimming and J lost 4 bases, with 9 bases between them. The V gene's germline CDR1 is WSHSY and CDR2 SAAADI.

This sequence joins TRBV13 and TRBJ1-1, with 8 bases matching TRBD1. Germline values: CDR1 PRHDT, CDR2 FYEKMQ (reference sequence). J gave up 6 bases and V 5 bases, and 14 bases lay outside the gene matches. This CDR3 is built from 16 residues. This CDR3 is CASSTWTGWESPEAFF. The CDR3 nucleotides read TGTGCCAGCAGCACATGGACAGGGTGGGAGTCCCCTGAAGCTTTCTTT.

This clonotype was counted only a few times. The chain links TRBV18 to TRBJ1-1; D not resolved. The CDR3 runs to 16 residues. V was clipped by 2 bases and J by 0 bases, with 13 bases between them. Germline V gives CDR1 KGHSH, CDR2 LQKENI. The CDR3 loop reads CASSPAQVLLNTEAFF. The CDR3 nucleotides read TGTGCCAGCTCACCAGCCCAGGTACTTTTGAACACTGAAGCTTTCTTT.

This clonotype has ten or more counts. The chain uses TRBV20-1 and TRBJ1-2; D not resolved. Germline V gene lookup returns CDR1 DFQATT and CDR2 SNEGSKA (reference sequence). The CDR3 runs 14 residues. Trimming cost V 3 bases and J 0 bases, with 11 bases left between them. CDR3 amino acids: CSARLEHPNYGYTF. CDR3 DNA: TGCAGTGCTAGGTTAGAACACCCTAACTATGGCTACACCTTC.

This clonotype was counted ten times or more. The chain joins TRBV13 to TRBJ1-1; 8 nucleotides match TRBD1. Germline V gene data show CDR1 as PRHDT and CDR2 as FYEKMQ (reference sequence). Trimming cost V 2 bases and J 0 bases; bases outside gene matches: 2. The CDR3 runs to 15 residues. This CDR3 is CASSLQGALNTEAFF. For the CDR3, the DNA is TGTGCCAGCAGCTTACAGGGGGCCCTGAACACTGAAGCTTTCTTT.

This clonotype was recorded many times. CDR3 amino acids: CASSGGAQETQYF. CDR3 bases: TGTGCCAGCAGTGGTGGAGCTCAAGAGACCCAGTACTTC. This rearrangement joins TRBV2 to TRBJ2-5; no reliable D call. Trimming stripped 4 bases from V and 2 bases from J, with 8 bases between. CDR1 SNHLY and CDR2 FYNNEI come from the germline V gene. This CDR3 has 13 amino acids.

This clonotype was seen many times. This chain joins TRBV6-4 and TRBJ2-3; TRBD1 agrees at 7 bases. Per the germline V gene, CDR1 is MRHNA and CDR2 is SNTAGT. The length of the CDR3 is 14 residues. V lost 4 bases and J lost 0; bases outside the gene matches: 1. CDR3 region: CASSAGGSTDTQYF. The DNA for the CDR3 is TGTGCCAGCAGTGCAGGGGGTAGCACAGATACGCAGTATTTT.

This clonotype was observed at least ten times. V usage is TRBV3-1 and J usage is TRBJ1-1; D not certain. The CDR3 totals 14 residues. The V end lost 2 bases, the J end lost 5 bases, and 12 bases lay between the germline ends. CDR1 is LGHDT, CDR2 YNNKEL, per germline (reference sequence). The CDR3 region is CASSQIWGSTEAFF. DNA of the CDR3: TGTGCCAGCAGCCAAATTTGGGGTTCTACTGAAGCTTTCTTT.

This clonotype was seen repeatedly, ten times or more. J is TRBJ2-3 and V is TRBV6-4; a possible D gene is TRBD2 (6 bases). This CDR3 is 16 amino acids long. The germline V gene encodes CDR1 MRHNA and CDR2 SNTAGT. V was shortened by 3 bases and J by 1 base, with 14 bases between the two germline ends. CDR3: CASSEKVGGGTDTQYF. The CDR3 nucleotides are TGTGCCAGCAGTGAGAAGGTCGGGGGAGGCACAGATACGCAGTATTTT.

This clonotype was seen many times. The genes are TRBV7-9 and TRBJ1-5; 7 bases map to TRBD1. Per germline, CDR1 SEHNR and CDR2 FQNEAQ (reference sequence). Losses at the gene ends were 2 bases for V and 9 bases for J; bases not matched to a gene: 7. The CDR3 runs to 14 residues. CDR3 loop: CASSLQGGLGPQHF. Here the CDR3 DNA reads TGTGCCAGCAGCTTACAAGGGGGCCTTGGGCCCCAGCATTTT.

This clonotype was detected many times. This chain links TRBV29-1 with TRBJ1-1, with unresolved D. Germline V lookup: CDR1 SQVTM, CDR2 ANQGSEA. This CDR3 comprises 13 residues. Trimming stripped 3 bases from V and 0 bases from J, with 8 bases between. The CDR3 spells CSVEVQLNTEAFF. The CDR3 DNA sequence: TGCAGCGTTGAGGTACAGCTGAACACTGAAGCTTTCTTT.

This clonotype has a handful of counts. The chain employs TRBV27 and TRBJ2-7, with a weak D call TRBD1 (5 bases). Trimming took 6 bases from V and 4 from J, leaving 13 bases between them. CDR3 size: 13 residues. CDR1 is MNHEY, CDR2 SMNVEV, per germline (reference sequence). CDR3 in DNA: TGTGCCAGCAGCTCCCTGCAGGGTTACGAGCAGTACTTC. Residues: CASSSLQGYEQYF.

The sample holds many counts of this clonotype. The chain has TRBV30 and TRBJ2-1, with a weak D call TRBD2 (5 bases). The germline V gene encodes CDR1 GTSNPN and CDR2 SVGIG (reference sequence). Trimming shortened V by 1 base and J by 6 bases, and 25 bases separated the two germline ends. CDR3 length: 18 amino acids. Here the CDR3 DNA reads TGTGCCTGGAGTGGTTATGGGTCGTGGTCTAGCATAACCAATGAGCAGTTCTTC. Translating gives CAWSGYGSWSSITNEQFF.

In its sample, this clonotype was seen many times. V gene TRBV5-1 combines with J gene TRBJ1-4; TRBD1 aligns across 12 bases. Trimming cost V 5 bases and J 4 bases; bases outside gene matches: 6. The length of the CDR3 is 16 residues. The germline V gene encodes CDR1 SGHRS and CDR2 YFSETQ. For the CDR3, the DNA is TGCGCCAGCAGGTCCGGGACAGGGGGCGTTAATGAAAAACTGTTTTTT. It codes for CASRSGTGGVNEKLFF.

As regards this clonotype: This may be a read error, as it is one base from a much larger clone. The CDR3 ends on some other residue instead of the conserved phenylalanine or tryptophan, so this is likely a read error. This rearrangement joins TRBV29-1 to TRBJ1-2, with D maybe TRBD1 (6 bases). This CDR3 has 13 amino acids. Germline V lookup: CDR1 SQVTM, CDR2 ANQGSEA. The V end lost 8 bases, the J end lost 0 bases, and 13 bases lay between the germline ends. CDR3 DNA: TGCAGCTTCAACAGGGACCCTAACTATGGCTACACCTTA. It encodes CSFNRDPNYGYTL.

This clonotype was counted many times. The V and J genes are TRBV12-5 and TRBJ2-5; D tentatively fits TRBD1 or TRBD2 (5 bases each). Germline V gene lookup returns CDR1 LGHNT and CDR2 FRNRAP. The CDR3 consists of 14 residues. Trimming removed 6 bases from V and 4 bases from J, with 15 bases in between. The CDR3: CASGRGWDVETQYF. CDR3 DNA: TGTGCTAGTGGAAGAGGATGGGACGTAGAGACCCAGTACTTC.

In its sample, this clonotype was seen many times. The rearrangement links TRBV29-1 to TRBJ1-2, with TRBD1 identical over 9 bases. Looked up from germline, CDR1 is SQVTM and CDR2 is ANQGSEA. V lost 4 bases to trimming and J lost 5 bases; unmatched junction nucleotides: 11. This CDR3 has 15 amino acids. CDR3 bases: TGCAGCGTTGTTGTTCGGGACAGGGAGGTTTATGGCTACACCTTC. Encoded protein: CSVVVRDREVYGYTF.